This T cell receptor (beta chain) came from a study of T-cell memory formation after mild COVID-19. CDR3 length: 16 amino acids. V was pared by 0 bases and J by 0 bases, with 11 bases between. In germline, CDR1 is MGHRA, CDR2 YSYEKL. TCRdb reprocessed the 5' RACE reads via MiXCR and lists one record per CDR3 protein. Of hundreds of thousands of distinct CDR3 sequences in the sample, 20% are singletons; the top ten hold roughly 8.4%. Study-wide results and limits: While clones contracting from day 15 to 85 were balanced between CD4 and CD8, later expanders leaned CD4+.

This clonotype showed up just a few times. Its antigen is currently unknown. V gene TRBV4-1 combines with J gene TRBJ1-1; D is unclear. This receptor was identified in an adult woman who had mild COVID-19 (a few samples of this study predate the infection). Cell type and time point are not known. The material sequenced was PBMCs or a T cell subset sorted from them (not recorded which). CDR3 nucleotide sequence: TGCGCCAGCAGCCAAGACCCCACGGTTATGAACACTGAAGCTTTCTTT. Amino acids: CASSQDPTVMNTEAFF.